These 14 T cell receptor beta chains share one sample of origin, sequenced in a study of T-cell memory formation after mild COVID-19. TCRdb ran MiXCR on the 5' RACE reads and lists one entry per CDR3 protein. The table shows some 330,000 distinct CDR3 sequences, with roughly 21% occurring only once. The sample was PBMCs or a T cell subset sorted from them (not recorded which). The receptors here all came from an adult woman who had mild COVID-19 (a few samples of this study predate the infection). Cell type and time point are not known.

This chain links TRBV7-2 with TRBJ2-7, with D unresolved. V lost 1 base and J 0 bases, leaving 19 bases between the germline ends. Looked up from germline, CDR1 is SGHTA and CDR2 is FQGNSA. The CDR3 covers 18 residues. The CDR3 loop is CASSLVSGPQRISYEQYF. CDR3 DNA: TGTGCCAGCAGCTTAGTATCTGGCCCACAGAGGATCTCCTACGAGCAGTACTTC.

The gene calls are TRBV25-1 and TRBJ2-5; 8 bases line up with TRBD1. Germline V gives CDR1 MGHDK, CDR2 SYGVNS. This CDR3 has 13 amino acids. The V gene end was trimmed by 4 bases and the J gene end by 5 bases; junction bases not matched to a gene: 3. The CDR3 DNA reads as TGTGCCAGCAGTGGGCAGGGGGCCGAGACCCAGTACTTC. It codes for CASSGQGAETQYF.

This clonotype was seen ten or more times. CDR3 loop: CASSLQQEYEQYF. The CDR3 bases are TGTGCCAGCTCACTCCAACAAGAATACGAGCAGTACTTC. This chain links TRBV18 with TRBJ2-7; D unresolved. This CDR3 comprises 13 residues. V lost 4 bases to trimming and J lost 4 bases, with 11 bases between them. Per the germline V gene, CDR1 is KGHSH and CDR2 is LQKENI.

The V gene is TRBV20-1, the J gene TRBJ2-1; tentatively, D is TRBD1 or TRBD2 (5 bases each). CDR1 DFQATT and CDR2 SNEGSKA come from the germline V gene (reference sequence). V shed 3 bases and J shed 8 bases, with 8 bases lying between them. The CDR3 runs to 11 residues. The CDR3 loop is CSASSGHEQFF. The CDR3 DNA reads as TGCAGTGCTAGCTCGGGGCATGAGCAGTTCTTC.

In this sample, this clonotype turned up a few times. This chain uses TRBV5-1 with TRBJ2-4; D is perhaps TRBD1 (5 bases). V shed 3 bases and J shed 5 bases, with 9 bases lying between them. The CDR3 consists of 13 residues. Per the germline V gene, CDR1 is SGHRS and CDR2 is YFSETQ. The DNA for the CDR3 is TGCGCCAGCAGCTCCCTGACAGAAAACATTCAGTACTTC. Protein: CASSSLTENIQYF.

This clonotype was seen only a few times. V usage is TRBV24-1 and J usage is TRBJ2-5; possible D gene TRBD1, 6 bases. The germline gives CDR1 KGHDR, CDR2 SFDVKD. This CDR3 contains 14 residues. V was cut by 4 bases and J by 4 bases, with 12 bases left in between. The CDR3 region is CATSETGSGETQYF. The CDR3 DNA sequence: TGTGCCACCAGTGAAACAGGGTCGGGAGAGACCCAGTACTTC.

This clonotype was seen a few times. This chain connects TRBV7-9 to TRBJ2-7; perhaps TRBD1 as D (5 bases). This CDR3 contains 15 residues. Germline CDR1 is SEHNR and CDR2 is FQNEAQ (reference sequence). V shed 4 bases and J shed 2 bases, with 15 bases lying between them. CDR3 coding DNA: TGTGCCAGCAGCTCGCCGGACAAGGGAACCTACGAGCAGTACTTC. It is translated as CASSSPDKGTYEQYF.

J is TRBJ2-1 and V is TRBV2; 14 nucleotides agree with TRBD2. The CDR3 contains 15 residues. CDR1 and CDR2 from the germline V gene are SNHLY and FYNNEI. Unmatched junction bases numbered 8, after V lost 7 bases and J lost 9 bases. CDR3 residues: CASKGGLAGASEQFF. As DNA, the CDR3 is TGTGCCAGCAAGGGGGGACTAGCGGGAGCTAGTGAGCAGTTCTTC. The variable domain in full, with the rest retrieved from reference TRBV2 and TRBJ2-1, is EPEVTQTPSHQVTQMGQEVILRCVPISNHLYFYWYRQILGQKVEFLVSFYNNEISEKSEIFDDQFSVERPDGSNFTLKIRSTKLEDSAMYFCASKGGLAGASEQFFGPGTRLTVL.

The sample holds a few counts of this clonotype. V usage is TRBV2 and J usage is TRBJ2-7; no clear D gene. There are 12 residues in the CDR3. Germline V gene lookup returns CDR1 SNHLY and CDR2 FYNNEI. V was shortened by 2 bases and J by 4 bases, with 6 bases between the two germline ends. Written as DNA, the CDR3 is TGTGCCAGCAGTGAAAGGCTTTACGAGCAGTACTTC. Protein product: CASSERLYEQYF.

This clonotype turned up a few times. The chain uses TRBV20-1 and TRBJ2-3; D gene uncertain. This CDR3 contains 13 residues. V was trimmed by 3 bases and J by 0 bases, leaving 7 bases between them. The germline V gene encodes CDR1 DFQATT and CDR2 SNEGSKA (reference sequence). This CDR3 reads CSASRGSTDTQYF. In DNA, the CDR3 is TGCAGTGCTAGCCGTGGGAGCACAGATACGCAGTATTTT.

The CDR3 sequence: CASRRVQTGNNEQFF. The CDR3 DNA is TGTGCCAGCAGACGCGTTCAGACAGGCAACAATGAGCAGTTCTTC. The chain recombines TRBV7-9 with TRBJ2-1; TRBD1 might be the D (6 bases). Germline lookup yields CDR1 SEHNR and CDR2 FQNEAQ (reference sequence). The CDR3 runs to 15 residues. Trimming shortened V by 6 bases and J by 5 bases, and 17 bases separated the two germline ends.

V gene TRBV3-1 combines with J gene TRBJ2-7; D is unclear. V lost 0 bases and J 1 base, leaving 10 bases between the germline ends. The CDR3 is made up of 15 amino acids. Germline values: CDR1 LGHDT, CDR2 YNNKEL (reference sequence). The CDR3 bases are TGTGCCAGCAGCCAAGAATTGGTAGATTCCTACGAGCAGTACTTC. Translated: CASSQELVDSYEQYF.

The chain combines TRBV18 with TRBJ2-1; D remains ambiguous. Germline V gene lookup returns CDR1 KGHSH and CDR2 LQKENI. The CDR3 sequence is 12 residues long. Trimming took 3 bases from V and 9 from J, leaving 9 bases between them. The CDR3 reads CASSPPMGEQFF. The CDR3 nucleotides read TGTGCCAGCTCACCCCCCATGGGTGAGCAGTTCTTC.

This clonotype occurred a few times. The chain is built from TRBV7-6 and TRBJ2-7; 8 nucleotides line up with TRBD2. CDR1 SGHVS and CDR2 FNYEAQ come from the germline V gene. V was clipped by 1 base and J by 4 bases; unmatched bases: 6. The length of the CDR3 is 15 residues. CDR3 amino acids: CASSLEGSGAYEQYF. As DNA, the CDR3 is TGTGCCAGCAGCTTAGAGGGTAGCGGGGCATACGAGCAGTACTTC. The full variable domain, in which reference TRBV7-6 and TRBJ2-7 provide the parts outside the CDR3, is GAGVSQSPRYKVTKRGQDVALRCDPISGHVSLYWYRQALGQGPEFLTYFNYEAQQDKSGLPNDRFSAERPEGSISTLTIQRTEQRDSAMYRCASSLEGSGAYEQYFGPGTRLTVT.